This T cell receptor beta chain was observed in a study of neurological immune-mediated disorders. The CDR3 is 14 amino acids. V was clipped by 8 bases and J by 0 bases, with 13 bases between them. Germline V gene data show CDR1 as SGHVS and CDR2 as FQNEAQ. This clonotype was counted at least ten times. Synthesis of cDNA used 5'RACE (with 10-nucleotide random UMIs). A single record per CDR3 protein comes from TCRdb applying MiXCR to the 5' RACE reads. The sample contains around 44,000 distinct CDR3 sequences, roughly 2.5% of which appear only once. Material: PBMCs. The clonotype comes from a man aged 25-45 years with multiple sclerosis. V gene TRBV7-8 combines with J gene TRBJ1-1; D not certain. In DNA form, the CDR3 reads TGTGCCAGCGCACGGAACCGGGTGAACACTGAAGCTTTCTTT. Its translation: CASARNRVNTEAFF.